This T cell receptor beta chain is drawn from a study of blood T cell repertoires in COVID-19. Whole-study context: From T cells, B-cell-depleted T cells, or PBMCs came the material, which was cDNA or gDNA.

V was clipped by 4 bases and J by 3 bases, with 10 bases between them. Per the germline V gene, CDR1 is MGHRA and CDR2 is YSYEKL. The CDR3 is 14 residues long. Cohort allocation depended upon clinical history that participants reported. Authors' analysis steps: The assay estimated nucleated cells by amplifying reference gene primers. Sequencing used immunoSEQ multiplex PCR; TCRdb keeps in-frame clones, though not all of them. Clonal size and the V and J genes are those of that table, whereas D and trimming came from the DNA. Found here are some 300,000 clones, 89% of them singletons; the top ten hold less than 3.5%.

Source material: PBMCs or T cells enriched from blood (not recorded which). This TCR derives from a woman between 45 and 65 years old who had been exposed to COVID-19. V gene TRBV4-1 combines with J gene TRBJ1-5, with D perhaps TRBD1 (5 bases). CDR3 loop: CASSLSDINQPQHF. The CDR3 DNA is TGCGCCAGCAGCCTATCGGACATCAATCAGCCCCAGCATTTT.